Sequencing of this T cell receptor beta chain was carried out in a study of radiotherapy plus CTLA-4 blockade in lung cancer. Study at large: An objective response was seen in around 19% of patients, and disease control in roughly 28%. Points from the study as a whole: After radiotherapy and ipilimumab, tumor-derived clones expanded in peripheral blood. It was early blood T cell clone dynamics, with interferon-beta, that reportedly best predicted response.

In chemo-refractory metastatic non-small-cell lung cancer, patients got ipilimumab CTLA-4 blockade together with focal radiation. A note on this clone: Its antigen is not identified.

V was clipped by 3 bases and J by 6 bases, with 10 bases between them. Per the germline V gene, CDR1 is MDHEN and CDR2 is SYDVKM. CDR3 size: 13 residues. Clones were read by immunoSEQ multiplex PCR, and TCRdb kept only the in-frame ones, dropping some. The repertoire has 90,000 or so clones, more than 75% of them found once; the top ten carry more than 2%. The sequence was obtained from a human donor with non-small cell lung cancer who had a partial response to radiotherapy plus ipilimumab. The genes are TRBV28 and TRBJ2-3, with D unclear. Sequenced material: peripheral blood, taken from a patient treated with radiotherapy plus ipilimumab. CDR3 amino acids: CASSFGGSDTQYF. The CDR3 nucleotides are TGTGCCAGCAGTTTCGGCGGAAGCGATACGCAGTATTTT.